This entry features one T cell receptor beta chain sequence. Its antigen is not known. This specimen comes from a study of cytomegalovirus exposure and HLA in healthy donors. Repertoires were generated with immunoSEQ multiplex PCR, while TCRdb's copy carries only in-frame clones and drops some. Of under 250,000 clones in the sample, roughly 87% were seen once. Study conclusions and caveats: Reportedly, diagnosis of cytomegalovirus status by the classifier showed high specificity and sensitivity.

The CDR3 length is 16 residues. Germline V gene sequence: CDR1 MNHNY, CDR2 SVGAGI (reference sequence). V lost 6 bases to trimming and J lost 6 bases; unmatched junction nucleotides: 15. The specimen was PBMCs. This chain links TRBV6-6 with TRBJ2-7; TRBD1 aligns across 9 bases. This sequence was found in a woman aged 18-29 years in good health and CMV-seropositive. The CDR3 reads CASSSPLRTGAIEQYF. For the CDR3, the DNA is TGTGCCAGCAGCTCCCCCTTGCGGACAGGGGCCATCGAGCAGTACTTC.